The clone carrying this T cell receptor (beta chain) was observed a handful of times. Antigen: not known. The entry originates in a study of molecular identifiers for immune sequencing clone quantification. For the study at large: Five portions were made in replicates from RNA of roughly 21,000 or 96,000 naive CD8 cells, and four underwent sequencing.

MiXCR was run by TCRdb on the PCR reads, yielding one entry per CDR3 protein. The sample lists about 8,300 distinct CDR3 sequences, roughly 33% seen once, with around 5.3% in the top ten. CDR1 SEHNR and CDR2 FQNEAQ come from the germline V gene (reference sequence). J was trimmed by 7 bases and V by 5 bases; bases with no gene match: 8. This CDR3 has 15 amino acids. Isolation of naive CD8 T cells was achieved by sorting on a CD8+CD4-CCR7+CD45RA+ phenotype. The study, taken as a whole, reports: Highly expanded clone sizes could be underestimated through barcode sharing by identical TCR molecules.

The origin of this receptor is a human donor in good health. Some libraries in this study had Jurkat cell RNA spiked in. This rearrangement joins TRBV7-9 to TRBJ2-7; 13 positions agree with TRBD2. The sample was naive CD8+ T cells from blood, with Jurkat cell RNA spiked in. The subset is: FACS-sorted CD8+CD4-CCR7+CD45RA+ naive T cells. The CDR3 loop reads CASSRGTSGMREQYF. CDR3 DNA sequence: TGTGCCAGCAGCCGGGGGACTAGCGGGATGAGGGAGCAGTACTTC.